Sequencing of this T cell receptor (beta chain) was carried out in a study of chemoradiotherapy in HPV16-positive cancers. About the research overall: A couple of HPV16-positive patients' cells yielded candidate HPV-specific clones and common motifs.

Study results and caveats: For HPV16-positive patients, expanding HPV-responsive T cells associated with longer recurrence-free survival. Only a couple of HPV16-positive patients supplied the functional HPV-specificity definition.

Samples were taken several times over chemoradiotherapy. This clone qualifies as medium-sized. Its antigen is unknown. Method: immunoSEQ multiplex PCR; TCRdb's copy keeps in-frame clones and lacks some. The profile shows 20,000 to 25,000 clones, approximately 86% of them singletons. Looked up from germline, CDR1 is MNHNS and CDR2 is SASEGT. The CDR3 runs to 14 residues. The V gene lost 1 base and the J gene lost 2 bases, with 9 bases spanning the gap. The clonotype was recovered from a human donor with HPV-associated anogenital cancer. The sequences come from blood, collected from a patient who underwent chemoradiotherapy. V and J are TRBV6-1 and TRBJ2-7; D is unresolved. The DNA of the CDR3 is TGTGCCAGCAGTGAAGGATACAACACCTACGAGCAGTACTTC. Translating gives CASSEGYNTYEQYF.